The present T cell receptor beta chain was sequenced within a study of cytomegalovirus exposure and HLA in healthy donors. Study results and limitations: Common viral pathogens seemed to be connected with several of the most significant clusters, according to a later analysis.

For this clone: What it binds is not known.

PCR amplification relied on 60 Vbeta primers (plus 13 Jbeta primers). Sequenced by immunoSEQ multiplex PCR; TCRdb stores in-frame clones only, minus some. The repertoire holds 180,000 or so clones, with more than 60% as singletons. Losses at the gene ends were 0 bases for V and 0 bases for J; bases not matched to a gene: 11. The CDR3 covers 18 residues. The germline CDR1 and CDR2 sequences are SGDLS and YYNGEE. The chain has TRBV9 and TRBJ2-5, with TRBD1 matching over 7 bases. The sample comprised PBMCs. The sequence derives from a young man in good health and CMV-seronegative. CDR3 nucleotide sequence: TGTGCCAGCAGCGTAGATGGCAGGGGGAAGGGGTACCAAGAGACCCAGTACTTC. Amino acid sequence: CASSVDGRGKGYQETQYF.